This T cell receptor beta chain stems from a study of blood T cell repertoires in COVID-19. Overall study: Material from acute and convalescent COVID-19 was sourced from the United States, Italy and Spain.

The Seattle site enrolled patients during active infection and followed them longitudinally. This clone was counted once. Per the authors' pipeline: Using reference gene primer amplification, nucleated cell counts were estimated. TCRdb's table, derived via immunoSEQ multiplex PCR, lists solely in-frame clones and lacks some. The V and J calls and the clone size are those of that table, but D and trimming were determined from the DNA. The sample lists under 250,000 clones, 88% occurring once. The length of the CDR3 is 15 residues. Per the germline V gene, CDR1 is LNHDA and CDR2 is SQIVND (reference sequence). The V and J ends lost 6 bases and 4 bases, in that order; junction bases with no gene match: 9.

The chain is built from TRBV19 and TRBJ2-7, with TRBD1 identical over 10 bases. The clonotype comes from a woman between 25 and 40 years old with COVID-19, enrolled during active disease. The material sequenced was peripheral blood. The CDR3: CASSADRGLVYEQYF. CDR3 DNA: TGTGCCAGTAGCGCCGACAGGGGGCTAGTTTACGAGCAGTACTTC.